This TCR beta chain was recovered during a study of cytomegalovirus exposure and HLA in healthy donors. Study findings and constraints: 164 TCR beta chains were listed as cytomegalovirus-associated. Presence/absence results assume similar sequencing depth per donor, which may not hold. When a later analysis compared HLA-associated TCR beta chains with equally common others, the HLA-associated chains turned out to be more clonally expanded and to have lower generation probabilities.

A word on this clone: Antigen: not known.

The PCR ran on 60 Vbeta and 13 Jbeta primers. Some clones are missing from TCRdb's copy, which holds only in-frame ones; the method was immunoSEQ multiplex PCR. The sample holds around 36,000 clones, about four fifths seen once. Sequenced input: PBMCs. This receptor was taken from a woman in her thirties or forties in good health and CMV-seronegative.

The CDR3 spells CASSIPGQGRNGELFF. The CDR3 DNA reads TGTGCCAGCAGCATCCCGGGACAGGGTAGAAACGGGGAGCTGTTTTTT. This chain uses TRBV2 with TRBJ2-2, with TRBD1 matching over 9 bases. The ends lost 6 bases at V and 7 bases at J; junction bases unmatched: 12. Per germline, CDR1 SNHLY and CDR2 FYNNEI. The CDR3 is 16 residues long.